The clone carrying this T cell receptor beta chain was recorded only once. Its antigen is unknown. V was pared by 1 base and J by 6 bases, with 4 bases of the junction left unmatched. Germline V gene lookup returns CDR1 SGHTA and CDR2 FQGNSA. The CDR3 sequence is 15 residues long. Antigen-specific CD4+ T cells were first expanded with viral peptide pools by the ViraFEST assay and only then sequenced. Isolation of CD4+ T cells took place after 10 days of culture. All vaccine recipients tested negative for nucleocapsid antibodies and had never contracted SARS-CoV-2 infection. Wells each received some 2.2 million PBMC, cultured with 9 to 10 IU/ml IL-2 and around 9.8 ug/ml peptides. On days 3 and 7, fresh IL-2 medium replaced half the medium. This record comes from a study of vaccination effects on CD4 cells after COVID-19. Study summary: Subjects were given two BNT162b2 or mRNA-1273 vaccine doses.

Clones were read by immunoSEQ multiplex PCR, and TCRdb kept only the in-frame ones, dropping some. Among about 40,000 clones, 70% were seen once, and the ten largest hold approximately 22%. Study findings and constraints: Clones of infection and vaccine origin contracted markedly late after vaccination.

The V gene is TRBV7-2, the J gene TRBJ2-1; 9 nucleotides align to TRBD1. The specimen comprised CD4+ T cells from PBMCs cultured with SARS-CoV-2 spike peptides, sampled before COVID-19 vaccination. This receptor was taken from a human donor who received a COVID-19 vaccine. The CDR3 protein is CASSLGQGGFNEQFF. In nucleotides, the CDR3 is TGTGCCAGCAGCTTAGGACAGGGGGGGTTCAATGAGCAGTTCTTC.